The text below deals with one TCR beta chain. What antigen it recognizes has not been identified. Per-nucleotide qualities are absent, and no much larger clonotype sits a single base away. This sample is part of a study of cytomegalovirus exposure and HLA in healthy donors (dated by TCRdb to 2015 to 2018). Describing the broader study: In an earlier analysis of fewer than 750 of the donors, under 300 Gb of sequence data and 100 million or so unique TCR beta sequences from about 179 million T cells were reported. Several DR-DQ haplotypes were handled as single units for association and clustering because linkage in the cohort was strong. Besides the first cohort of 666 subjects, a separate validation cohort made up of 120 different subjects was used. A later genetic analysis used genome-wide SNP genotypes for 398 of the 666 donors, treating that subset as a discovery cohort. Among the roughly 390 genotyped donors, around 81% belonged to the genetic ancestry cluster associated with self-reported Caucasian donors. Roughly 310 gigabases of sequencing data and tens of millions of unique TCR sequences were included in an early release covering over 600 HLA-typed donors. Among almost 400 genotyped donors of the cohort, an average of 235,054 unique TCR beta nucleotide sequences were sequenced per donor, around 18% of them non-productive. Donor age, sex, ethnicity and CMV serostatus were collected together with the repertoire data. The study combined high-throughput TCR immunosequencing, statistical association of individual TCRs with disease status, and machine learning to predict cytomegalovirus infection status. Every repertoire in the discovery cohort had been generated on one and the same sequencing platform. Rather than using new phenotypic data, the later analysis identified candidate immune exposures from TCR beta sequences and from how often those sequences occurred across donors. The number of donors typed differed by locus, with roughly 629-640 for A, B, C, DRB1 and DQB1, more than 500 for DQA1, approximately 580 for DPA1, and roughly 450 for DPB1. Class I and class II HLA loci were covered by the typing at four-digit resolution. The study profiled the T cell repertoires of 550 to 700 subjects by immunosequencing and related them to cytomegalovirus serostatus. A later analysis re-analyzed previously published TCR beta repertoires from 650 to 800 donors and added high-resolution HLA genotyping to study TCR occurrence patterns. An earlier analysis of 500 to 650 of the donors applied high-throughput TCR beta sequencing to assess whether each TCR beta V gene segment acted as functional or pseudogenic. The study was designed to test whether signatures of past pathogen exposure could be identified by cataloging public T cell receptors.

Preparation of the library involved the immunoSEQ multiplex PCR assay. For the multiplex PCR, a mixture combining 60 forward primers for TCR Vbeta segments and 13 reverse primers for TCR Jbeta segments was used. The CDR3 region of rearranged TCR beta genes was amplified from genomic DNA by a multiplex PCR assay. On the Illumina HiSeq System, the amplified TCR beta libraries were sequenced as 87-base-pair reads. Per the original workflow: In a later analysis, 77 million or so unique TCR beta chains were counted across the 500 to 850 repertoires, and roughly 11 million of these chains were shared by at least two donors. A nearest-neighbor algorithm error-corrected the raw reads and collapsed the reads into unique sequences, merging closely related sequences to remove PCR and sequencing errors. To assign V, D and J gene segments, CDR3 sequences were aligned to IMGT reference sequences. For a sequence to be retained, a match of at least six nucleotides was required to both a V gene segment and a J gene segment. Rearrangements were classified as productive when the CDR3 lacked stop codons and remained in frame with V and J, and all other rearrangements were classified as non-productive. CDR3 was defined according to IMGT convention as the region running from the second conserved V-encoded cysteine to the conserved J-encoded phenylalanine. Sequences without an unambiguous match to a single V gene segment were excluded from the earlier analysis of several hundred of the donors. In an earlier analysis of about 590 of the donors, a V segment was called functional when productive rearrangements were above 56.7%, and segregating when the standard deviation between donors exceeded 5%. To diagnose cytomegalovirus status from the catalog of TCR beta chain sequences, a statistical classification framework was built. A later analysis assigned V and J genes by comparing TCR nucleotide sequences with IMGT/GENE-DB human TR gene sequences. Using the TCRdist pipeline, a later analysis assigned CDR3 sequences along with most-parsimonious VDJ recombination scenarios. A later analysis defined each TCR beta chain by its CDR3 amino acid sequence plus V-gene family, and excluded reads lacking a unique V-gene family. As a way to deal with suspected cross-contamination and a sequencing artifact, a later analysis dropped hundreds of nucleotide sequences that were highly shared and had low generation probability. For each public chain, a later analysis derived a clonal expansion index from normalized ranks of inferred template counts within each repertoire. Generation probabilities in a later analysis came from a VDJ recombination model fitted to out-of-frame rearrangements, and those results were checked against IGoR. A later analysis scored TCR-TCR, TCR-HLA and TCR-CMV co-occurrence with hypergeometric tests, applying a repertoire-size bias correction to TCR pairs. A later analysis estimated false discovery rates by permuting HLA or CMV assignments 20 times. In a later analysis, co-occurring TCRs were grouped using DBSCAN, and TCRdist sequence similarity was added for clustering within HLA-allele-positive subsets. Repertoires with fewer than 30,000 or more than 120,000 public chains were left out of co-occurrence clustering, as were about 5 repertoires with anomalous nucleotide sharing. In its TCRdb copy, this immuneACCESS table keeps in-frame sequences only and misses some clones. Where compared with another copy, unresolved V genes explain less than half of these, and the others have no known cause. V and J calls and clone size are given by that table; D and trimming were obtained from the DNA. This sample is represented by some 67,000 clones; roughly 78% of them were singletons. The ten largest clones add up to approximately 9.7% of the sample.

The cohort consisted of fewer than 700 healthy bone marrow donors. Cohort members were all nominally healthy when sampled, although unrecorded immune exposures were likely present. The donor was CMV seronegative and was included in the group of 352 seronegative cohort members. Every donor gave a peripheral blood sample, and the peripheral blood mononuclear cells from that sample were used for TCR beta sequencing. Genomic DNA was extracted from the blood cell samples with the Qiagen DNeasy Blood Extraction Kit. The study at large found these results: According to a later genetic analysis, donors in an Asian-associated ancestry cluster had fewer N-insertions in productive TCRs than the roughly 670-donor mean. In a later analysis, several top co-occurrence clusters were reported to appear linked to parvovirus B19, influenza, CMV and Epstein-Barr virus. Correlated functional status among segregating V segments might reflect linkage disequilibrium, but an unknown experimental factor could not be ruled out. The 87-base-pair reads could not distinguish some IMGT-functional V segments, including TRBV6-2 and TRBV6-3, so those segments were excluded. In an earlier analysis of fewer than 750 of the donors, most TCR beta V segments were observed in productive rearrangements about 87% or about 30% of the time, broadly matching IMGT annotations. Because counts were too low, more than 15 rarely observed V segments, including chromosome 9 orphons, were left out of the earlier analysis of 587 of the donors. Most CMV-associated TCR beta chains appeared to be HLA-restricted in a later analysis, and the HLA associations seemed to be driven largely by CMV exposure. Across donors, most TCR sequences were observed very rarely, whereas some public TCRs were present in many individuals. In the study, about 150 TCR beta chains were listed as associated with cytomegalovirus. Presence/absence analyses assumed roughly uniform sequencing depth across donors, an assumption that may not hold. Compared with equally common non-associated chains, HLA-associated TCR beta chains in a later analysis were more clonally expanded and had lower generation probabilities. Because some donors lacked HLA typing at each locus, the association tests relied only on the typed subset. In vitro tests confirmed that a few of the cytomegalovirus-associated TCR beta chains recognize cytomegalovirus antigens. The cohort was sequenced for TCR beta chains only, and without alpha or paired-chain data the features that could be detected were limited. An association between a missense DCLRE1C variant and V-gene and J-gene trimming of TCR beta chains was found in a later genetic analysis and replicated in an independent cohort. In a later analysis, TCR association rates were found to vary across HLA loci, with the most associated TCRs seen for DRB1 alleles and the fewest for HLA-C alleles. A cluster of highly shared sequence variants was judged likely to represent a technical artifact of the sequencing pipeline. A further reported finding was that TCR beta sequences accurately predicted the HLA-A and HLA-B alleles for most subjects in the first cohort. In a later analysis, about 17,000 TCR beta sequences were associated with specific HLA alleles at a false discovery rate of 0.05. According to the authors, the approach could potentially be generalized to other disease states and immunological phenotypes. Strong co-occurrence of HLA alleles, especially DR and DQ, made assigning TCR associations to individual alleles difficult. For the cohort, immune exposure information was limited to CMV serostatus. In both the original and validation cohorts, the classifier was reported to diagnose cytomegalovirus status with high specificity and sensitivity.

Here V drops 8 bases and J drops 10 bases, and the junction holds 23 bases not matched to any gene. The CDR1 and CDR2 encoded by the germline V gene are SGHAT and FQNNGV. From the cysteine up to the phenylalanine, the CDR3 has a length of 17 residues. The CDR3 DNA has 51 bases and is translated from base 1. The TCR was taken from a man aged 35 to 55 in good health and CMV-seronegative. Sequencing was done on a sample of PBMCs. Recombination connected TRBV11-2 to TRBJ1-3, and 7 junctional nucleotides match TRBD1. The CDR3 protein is CASQPGQREGGKQTIYF. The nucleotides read TGTGCCAGCCAACCGGGACAGAGAGAGGGCGGAAAACAAACCATATATTTT. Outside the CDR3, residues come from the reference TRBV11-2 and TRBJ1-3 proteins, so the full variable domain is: EAGVAQSPRYKIIEKRQSVAFWCNPISGHATLYWYQQILGQGPKLLIQFQNNGVVDDSQLPKDRFSAERLKGVDSTLKIQPAKLEDSAVYLCASQPGQREGGKQTIYFGEGSWLTVV.